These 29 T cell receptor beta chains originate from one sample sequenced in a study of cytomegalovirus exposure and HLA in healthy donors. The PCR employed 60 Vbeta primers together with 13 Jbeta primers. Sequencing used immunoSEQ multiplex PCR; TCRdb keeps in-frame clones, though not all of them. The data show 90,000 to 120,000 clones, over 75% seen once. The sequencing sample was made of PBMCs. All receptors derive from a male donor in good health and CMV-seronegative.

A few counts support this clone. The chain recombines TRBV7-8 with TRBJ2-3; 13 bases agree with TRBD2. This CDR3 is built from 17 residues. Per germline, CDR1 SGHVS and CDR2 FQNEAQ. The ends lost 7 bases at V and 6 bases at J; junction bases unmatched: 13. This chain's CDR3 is CASNTGLAGSRRDTQYF. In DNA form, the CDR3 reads TGTGCCAGCAACACGGGACTAGCGGGAAGTCGGCGGGATACGCAGTATTTT.

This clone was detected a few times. The chain's CDR3 is CASSRTGSSYNEQFF. Here the CDR3 DNA reads TGTGCCAGTAGTAGGACTGGGAGCTCCTACAATGAGCAGTTCTTC. The chain has TRBV19 and TRBJ2-1, with D perhaps TRBD2 (5 bases). Trimming removed 4 bases from V and 0 bases from J, with 10 bases in between. Germline V gene data show CDR1 as LNHDA and CDR2 as SQIVND (reference sequence). The CDR3 is made up of 15 amino acids.

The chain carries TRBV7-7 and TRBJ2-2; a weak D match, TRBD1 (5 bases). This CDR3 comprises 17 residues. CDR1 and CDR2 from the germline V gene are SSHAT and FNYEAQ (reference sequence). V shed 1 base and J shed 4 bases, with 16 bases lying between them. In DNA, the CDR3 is TGTGCCAGCAGCTTAGGCCCCACAGGTGTCACCACCGGGGAGCTGTTTTTT. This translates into CASSLGPTGVTTGELFF.

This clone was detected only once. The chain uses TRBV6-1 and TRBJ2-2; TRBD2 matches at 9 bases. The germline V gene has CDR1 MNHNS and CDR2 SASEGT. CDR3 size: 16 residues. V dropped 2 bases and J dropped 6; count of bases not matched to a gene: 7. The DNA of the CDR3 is TGTGCCAGCAGTGAACTGGCTAGCGGGGTTCCCGGGGAGCTGTTTTTT. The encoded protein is CASSELASGVPGELFF.

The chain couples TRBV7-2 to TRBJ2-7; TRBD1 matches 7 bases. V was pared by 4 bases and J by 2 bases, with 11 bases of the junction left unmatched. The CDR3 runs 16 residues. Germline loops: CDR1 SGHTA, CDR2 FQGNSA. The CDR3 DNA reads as TGTGCCAGCAGCTCACCAGCCGGGACAGTCGCCTACGAGCAGTACTTC. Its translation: CASSSPAGTVAYEQYF.

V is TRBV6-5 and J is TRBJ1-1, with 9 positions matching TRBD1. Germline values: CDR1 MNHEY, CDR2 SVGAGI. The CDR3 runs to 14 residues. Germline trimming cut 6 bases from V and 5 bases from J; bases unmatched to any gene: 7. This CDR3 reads CASSPTGGRTEAFF. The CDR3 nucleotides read TGTGCCAGCAGCCCGACAGGGGGGAGGACTGAAGCTTTCTTT.

The CDR3 reads CSVLPLNTRTGSFVYTF. For the CDR3, the DNA is TGCAGCGTACTGCCCCTTAACACCCGGACAGGGAGCTTTGTCTACACCTTC. The chain is built from TRBV29-1 and TRBJ1-2, with 8 bases identical to TRBD1. This CDR3 contains 17 residues. The V segment lost 6 bases and the J segment 10 bases; nucleotides outside the gene matches: 25. The V gene's germline CDR1 is SQVTM and CDR2 ANQGSEA. The entire variable domain, with the rest obtained from reference TRBV29-1 and TRBJ1-2, is as follows: SAVISQKPSRDICQRGTSLTIQCQVDSQVTMMFWYRQQPGQSLTLIATANQGSEATYESGFVIDKFPISRPNLTFSTLTVSNMSPEDSSIYLCSVLPLNTRTGSFVYTFGSGTRLTVV.

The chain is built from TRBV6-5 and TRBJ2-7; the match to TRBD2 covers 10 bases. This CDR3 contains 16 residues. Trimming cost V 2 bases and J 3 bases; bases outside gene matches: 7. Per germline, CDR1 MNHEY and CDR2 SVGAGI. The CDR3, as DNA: TGTGCCAGCAGTTACCAGGGACTAGCGTCAATCTACGAGCAGTACTTC. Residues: CASSYQGLASIYEQYF.

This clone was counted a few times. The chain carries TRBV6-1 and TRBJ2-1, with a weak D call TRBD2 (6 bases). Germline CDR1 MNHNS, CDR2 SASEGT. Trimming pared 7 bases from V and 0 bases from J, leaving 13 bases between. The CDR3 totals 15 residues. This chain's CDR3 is CASTSGGNSYNEQFF. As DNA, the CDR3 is TGTGCCAGCACTTCGGGCGGGAACTCCTACAATGAGCAGTTCTTC.

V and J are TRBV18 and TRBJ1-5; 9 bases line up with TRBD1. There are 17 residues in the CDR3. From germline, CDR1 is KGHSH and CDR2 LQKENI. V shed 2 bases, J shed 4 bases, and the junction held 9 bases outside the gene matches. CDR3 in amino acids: CASSPWVTGTGNQPQHF. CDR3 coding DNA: TGTGCCAGCTCACCATGGGTTACCGGGACAGGGAATCAGCCCCAGCATTTT.

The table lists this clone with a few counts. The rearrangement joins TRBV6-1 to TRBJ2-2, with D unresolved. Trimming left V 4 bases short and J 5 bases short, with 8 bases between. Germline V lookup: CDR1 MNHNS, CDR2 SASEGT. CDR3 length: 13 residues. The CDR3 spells CASSGVTTGELFF. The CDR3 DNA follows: TGTGCCAGCAGTGGGGTGACTACCGGGGAGCTGTTTTTT.

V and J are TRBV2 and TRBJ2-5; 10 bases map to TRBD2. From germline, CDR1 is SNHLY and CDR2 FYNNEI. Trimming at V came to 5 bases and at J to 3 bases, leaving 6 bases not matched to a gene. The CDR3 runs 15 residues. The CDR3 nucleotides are TGTGCCAGCAGTCAGGGGCTAGCGGGAGAAGAGACCCAGTACTTC. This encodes CASSQGLAGEETQYF.

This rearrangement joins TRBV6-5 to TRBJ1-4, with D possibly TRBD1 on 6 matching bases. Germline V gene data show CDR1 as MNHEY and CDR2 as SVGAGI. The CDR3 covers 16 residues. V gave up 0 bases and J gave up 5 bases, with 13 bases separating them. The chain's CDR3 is CASSYSGTRSNEKLFF. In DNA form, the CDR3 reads TGTGCCAGCAGTTACTCCGGGACAAGATCGAATGAAAAACTGTTTTTT.

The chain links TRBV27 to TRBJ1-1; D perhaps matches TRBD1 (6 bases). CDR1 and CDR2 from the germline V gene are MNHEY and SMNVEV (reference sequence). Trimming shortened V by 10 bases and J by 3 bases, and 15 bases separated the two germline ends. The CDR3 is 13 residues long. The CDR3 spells CATQQGWDTEAFF. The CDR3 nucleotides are TGTGCCACCCAACAGGGTTGGGACACTGAAGCTTTCTTT.

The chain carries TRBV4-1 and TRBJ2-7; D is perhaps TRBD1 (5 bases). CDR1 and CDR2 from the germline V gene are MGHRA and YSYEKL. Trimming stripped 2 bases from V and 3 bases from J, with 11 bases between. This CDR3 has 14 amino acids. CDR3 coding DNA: TGCGCCAGCAGCCAAAAACAGGAGAACTACGAGCAGTACTTC. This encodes CASSQKQENYEQYF.

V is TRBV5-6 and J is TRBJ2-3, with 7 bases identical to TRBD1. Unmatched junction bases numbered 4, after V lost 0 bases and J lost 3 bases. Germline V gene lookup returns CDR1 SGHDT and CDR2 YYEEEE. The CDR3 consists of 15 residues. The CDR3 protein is CASSLDGRGTDTQYF. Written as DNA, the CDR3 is TGTGCCAGCAGCTTGGACGGCAGGGGGACAGATACGCAGTATTTT. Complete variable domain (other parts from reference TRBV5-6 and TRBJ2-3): DAGVTQSPTHLIKTRGQQVTLRCSPKSGHDTVSWYQQALGQGPQFIFQYYEEEERQRGNFPDRFSGHQFPNYSSELNVNALLLGDSALYLCASSLDGRGTDTQYFGPGTRLTVL.

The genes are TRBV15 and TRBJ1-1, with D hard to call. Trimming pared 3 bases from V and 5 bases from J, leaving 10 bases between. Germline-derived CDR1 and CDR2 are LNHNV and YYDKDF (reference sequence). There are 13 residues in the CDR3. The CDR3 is CATSREWRTEAFF. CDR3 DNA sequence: TGTGCCACCAGCAGGGAGTGGCGTACTGAAGCTTTCTTT.

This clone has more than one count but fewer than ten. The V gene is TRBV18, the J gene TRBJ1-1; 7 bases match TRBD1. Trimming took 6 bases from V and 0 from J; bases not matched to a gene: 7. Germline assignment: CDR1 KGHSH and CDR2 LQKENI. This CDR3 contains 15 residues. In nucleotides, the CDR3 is TGTGCCAGCTCCCGTCGACAGGGAATGAACACTGAAGCTTTCTTT. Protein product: CASSRRQGMNTEAFF.

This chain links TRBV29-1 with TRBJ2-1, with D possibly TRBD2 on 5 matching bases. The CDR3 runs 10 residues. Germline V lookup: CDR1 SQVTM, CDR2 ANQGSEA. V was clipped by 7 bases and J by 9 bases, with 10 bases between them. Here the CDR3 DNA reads TGCAGCGGCGTTGAGGGTGAGCAGTTCTTC. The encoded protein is CSGVEGEQFF.

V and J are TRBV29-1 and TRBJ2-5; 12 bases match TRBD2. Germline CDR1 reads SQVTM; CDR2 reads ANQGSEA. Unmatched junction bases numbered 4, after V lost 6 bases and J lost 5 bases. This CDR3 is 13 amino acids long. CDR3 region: CSVASGRVETQYF. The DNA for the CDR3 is TGCAGCGTCGCTAGCGGGAGGGTGGAGACCCAGTACTTC.

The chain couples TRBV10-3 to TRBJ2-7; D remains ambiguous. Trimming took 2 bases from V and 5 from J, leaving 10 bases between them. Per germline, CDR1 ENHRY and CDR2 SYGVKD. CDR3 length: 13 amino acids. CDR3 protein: CAISEEVRDEQYF. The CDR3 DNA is TGTGCCATCAGTGAGGAGGTTCGGGACGAGCAGTACTTC.

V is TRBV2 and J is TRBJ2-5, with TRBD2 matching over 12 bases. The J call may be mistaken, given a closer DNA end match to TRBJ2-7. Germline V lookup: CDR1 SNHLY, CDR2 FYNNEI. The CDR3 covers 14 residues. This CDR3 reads CASSRLAGDHEQYF. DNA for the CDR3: TGTGCCAGCAGTCGACTAGCGGGAGATCACGAGCAGTACTTC.

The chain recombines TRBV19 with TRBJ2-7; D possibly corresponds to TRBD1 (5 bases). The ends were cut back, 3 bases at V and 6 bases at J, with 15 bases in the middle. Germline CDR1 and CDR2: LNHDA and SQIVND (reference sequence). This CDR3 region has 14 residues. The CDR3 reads CASSMRQTSGEQYF. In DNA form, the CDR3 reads TGTGCCAGTAGTATGAGACAGACGTCTGGCGAGCAGTACTTC. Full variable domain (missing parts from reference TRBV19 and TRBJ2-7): DGGITQSPKYLFRKEGQNVTLSCEQNLNHDAMYWYRQDPGQGLRLIYYSQIVNDFQKGDIAEGYSVSREKKESFPLTVTSAQKNPTAFYLCASSMRQTSGEQYFGPGTRLTVT.

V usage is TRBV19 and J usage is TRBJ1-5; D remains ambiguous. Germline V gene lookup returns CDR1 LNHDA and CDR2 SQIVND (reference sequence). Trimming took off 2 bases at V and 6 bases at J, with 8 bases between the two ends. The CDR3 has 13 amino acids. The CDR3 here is CASSIKGSQPQHF. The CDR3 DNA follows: TGTGCCAGTAGTATAAAAGGGAGTCAGCCCCAGCATTTT.

The CDR3 spells CASARTSGQGEQFF. CDR3 nucleotide sequence: TGTGCCAGTGCTAGGACTAGCGGGCAGGGTGAGCAGTTCTTC. The gene calls are TRBV19 and TRBJ2-1, with TRBD2 matching over 11 bases. The junction had 9 bases not matched to a gene; V was cut back by 8 bases and J by 9 bases. This CDR3 region has 14 residues. Per the germline V gene, CDR1 is LNHDA and CDR2 is SQIVND (reference sequence).

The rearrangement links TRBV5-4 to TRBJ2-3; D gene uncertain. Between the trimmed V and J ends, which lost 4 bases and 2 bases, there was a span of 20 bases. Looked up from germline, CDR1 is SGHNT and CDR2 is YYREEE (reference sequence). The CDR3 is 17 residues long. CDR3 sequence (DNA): TGTGCCAGCAGCGGAACGTTGACTCTTAAAATCACAGATACGCAGTATTTT. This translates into CASSGTLTLKITDTQYF.

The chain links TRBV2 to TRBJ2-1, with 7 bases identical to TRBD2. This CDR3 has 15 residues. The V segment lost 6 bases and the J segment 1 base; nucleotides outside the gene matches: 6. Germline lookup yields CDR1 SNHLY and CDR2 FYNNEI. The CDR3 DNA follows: TGTGCCAGCAGCCCTGGGGGGGTTTCCTACAATGAGCAGTTCTTC. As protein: CASSPGGVSYNEQFF.

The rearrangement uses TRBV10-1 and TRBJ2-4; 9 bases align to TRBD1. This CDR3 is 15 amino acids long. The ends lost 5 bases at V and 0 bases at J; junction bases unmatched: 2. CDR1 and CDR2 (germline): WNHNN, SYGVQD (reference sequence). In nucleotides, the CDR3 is TGCGCCAGCAGTAGGGACAGGGTAGCCAAAAACATTCAGTACTTC. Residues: CASSRDRVAKNIQYF.

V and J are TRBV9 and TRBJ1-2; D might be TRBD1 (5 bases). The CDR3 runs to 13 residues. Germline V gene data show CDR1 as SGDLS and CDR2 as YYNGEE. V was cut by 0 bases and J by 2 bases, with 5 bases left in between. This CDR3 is CASSVDRNYGYTF. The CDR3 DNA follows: TGTGCCAGCAGCGTAGACAGGAACTATGGCTACACCTTC.